Ten or more counts support the clone carrying this TCR beta chain. This specimen belongs to a study of T cells in Graves' hyperthyroidism and ophthalmopathy. From RNA transcripts, TCR beta CDR3 regions were amplified. The HTBI primer set drove a first-round RT-PCR of the TCR CDR3. TCRdb processed the multiplex PCR reads anew with MiXCR; each CDR3 protein has one entry. The sample records roughly 570,000 distinct CDR3 sequences, approximately 15% being singletons. This CDR3 comprises 15 residues. Germline assignment: CDR1 SGHRS and CDR2 YFSETQ. The V end was cut by 2 bases, the J end by 0 bases, with 9 bases between.

What was sequenced was blood. The V and J genes are TRBV5-1 and TRBJ2-1; D unresolved. The clonotype comes from a young woman with Graves' hyperthyroidism. The CDR3: CASSFIASSYNEQFF. The DNA for the CDR3 is TGCGCCAGCAGCTTTATCGCGAGCTCCTACAATGAGCAGTTCTTC.